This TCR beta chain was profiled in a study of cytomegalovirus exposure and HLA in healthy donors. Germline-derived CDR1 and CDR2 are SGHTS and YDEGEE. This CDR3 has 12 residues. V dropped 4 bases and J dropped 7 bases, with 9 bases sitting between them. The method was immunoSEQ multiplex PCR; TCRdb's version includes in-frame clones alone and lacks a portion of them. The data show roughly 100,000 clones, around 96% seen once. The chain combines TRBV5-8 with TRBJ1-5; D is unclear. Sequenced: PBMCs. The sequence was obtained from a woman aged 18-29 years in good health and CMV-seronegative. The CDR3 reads CASSGTRQPQHF. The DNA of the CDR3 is TGTGCCAGCAGCGGTACTAGGCAGCCCCAGCATTTT.